The 28 T cell receptor beta chains below come from one sample, sequenced in a study of T cells after yellow fever vaccination. One entry per CDR3 protein results from TCRdb running MiXCR on the 5' RACE reads. The sample yields 150,000 to 200,000 distinct CDR3 sequences, 6% to 7.5% seen once. Sample: CD4+ T cells sorted from PBMCs, taken about 5 days after the first yellow fever vaccination. Receptor source: a man aged 18 to 30 who received the YFV17D yellow fever vaccine.

There are a few counts of this clonotype. This chain joins TRBV2 and TRBJ1-5; D is ambiguous. This CDR3 comprises 14 residues. Looked up from germline, CDR1 is SNHLY and CDR2 is FYNNEI. Trimming left V 2 bases short and J 0 bases short, with 5 bases between. The CDR3 coding sequence is TGTGCCAGCAGTGAACTTAGTAGCAATCAGCCCCAGCATTTT. It specifies CASSELSSNQPQHF.

In this sample, this clonotype turned up many times. The gene calls are TRBV29-1 and TRBJ1-1, with unresolved D. Looked up from germline, CDR1 is SQVTM and CDR2 is ANQGSEA. This CDR3 is 11 amino acids long. The V and J ends lost 5 bases and 5 bases respectively, with 9 bases between them. The DNA of the CDR3 is TGCAGCGTTTCGAGCGGGACTGAAGCTTTCTTT. It yields the protein CSVSSGTEAFF.

This clonotype was counted only a few times. The V gene is TRBV18, the J gene TRBJ2-1; D is undetermined. Germline V CDR1 and CDR2: KGHSH, LQKENI. This CDR3 comprises 13 residues. Between the trimmed V and J ends, which lost 6 bases and 4 bases, there was a span of 10 bases. This chain's CDR3 is CASSLDWYNEQFF. In nucleotides, the CDR3 is TGTGCCAGCTCGCTTGATTGGTACAATGAGCAGTTCTTC.

In this sample, this clonotype turned up many times. The chain uses TRBV4-3 and TRBJ2-3; tentative D call: TRBD2 (5 bases). Trimming shortened V by 0 bases and J by 9 bases, and 10 bases separated the two germline ends. Germline assignment: CDR1 LGHNA and CDR2 YSLEER. The CDR3 runs to 13 residues. CDR3 sequence reads: CASSQEYSVTQYF. The CDR3 coding sequence is TGCGCCAGCAGCCAAGAGTATAGCGTAACGCAGTATTTT.

This clonotype was recorded once. This sequence may be a read error, since a much larger clone differs from it by one base. The rearrangement joins TRBV7-3 to TRBJ2-3; D remains unclear. The CDR3 loop spans 12 amino acids. V was shortened by 10 bases and J by 5 bases, with 13 bases between the two germline ends. Germline lookup yields CDR1 SGHTA and CDR2 FQGTGA. The CDR3 region is CAISFRGDTQYF. In DNA form, the CDR3 reads TGTGCCATCAGTTTCAGAGGAGATACGCAGTATTTT.

This clonotype was observed at least ten times. This sequence joins TRBV7-2 and TRBJ2-3; D may be TRBD2 (5 bases). There are 15 residues in the CDR3. Germline V CDR1 and CDR2: SGHTA, FQGNSA. Deletions cut 7 bases from V and 2 bases from J, with 16 bases between. DNA of the CDR3: TGTGCCAGCATCAAAATGGCGGGTTTCACAGATACGCAGTATTTT. This gives the protein CASIKMAGFTDTQYF.

The chain recombines TRBV28 with TRBJ2-7, with 10 nucleotides matching TRBD1. Trimming cost V 5 bases and J 4 bases; bases outside gene matches: 2. The CDR3 has 13 amino acids. CDR1 and CDR2 from the germline V gene are MDHEN and SYDVKM. The CDR3 region has the DNA TGTGCCAGCAGTGGGACAGGGGTGTACGAGCAGTACGTC. It translates to CASSGTGVYEQYV.

This clonotype was counted many times. V gene TRBV2 combines with J gene TRBJ2-4; no clear D. The CDR3 is 11 amino acids. The V gene's germline CDR1 is SNHLY and CDR2 FYNNEI. V was shortened by 5 bases and J by 5 bases, with 4 bases between the two germline ends. Written as DNA, the CDR3 is TGTGCCAGCAGTACAGAAAACATTCAGTACTTC. This encodes CASSTENIQYF.

As regards this clonotype: One end of the junction does not line up with germline, which may come from a read error. V gene TRBV12-3 or TRBV12-4 combines with J gene TRBJ2-7; D perhaps matches TRBD1 (5 bases). The CDR3 is 15 residues long. Here the CDR3 reads CTSSYYRTHSYEQYF. In DNA form, the CDR3 reads TGTACCAGCAGTTATTACAGGACCCACTCCTACGAGCAGTACTTC.

At least ten counts were recorded for this clonotype. The chain recombines TRBV5-1 with TRBJ2-1; D unclear. This CDR3 is built from 14 residues. Germline CDR1 reads SGHRS; CDR2 reads YFSETQ. Trimming left V 5 bases short and J 5 bases short, with 14 bases between. In DNA form, the CDR3 reads TGCGCCAGCAGTCGTGCCGCGGTGGACAATGAGCAGTTCTTC. As protein: CASSRAAVDNEQFF.

This sequence joins TRBV7-6 and TRBJ2-7; D remains unclear. Between the trimmed V and J ends, which lost 2 bases and 3 bases, there was a span of 2 bases. The CDR3 is made up of 11 amino acids. In germline, CDR1 is SGHVS, CDR2 FNYEAQ. CDR3: CASSLSYEQYV. The CDR3 region has the DNA TGTGCCAGCAGCTTAAGCTACGAGCAGTACGTC.

The chain links TRBV12-3 or TRBV12-4 to TRBJ1-1; no clear D. CDR3 length equals 12 residues. V was trimmed by 3 bases and J by 7 bases, leaving 9 bases between them. The CDR3 region has the DNA TGTGCCAGCAGTTTTAATCGGAATGAAGCTTTCTTT. It is translated as CASSFNRNEAFF.

This clonotype was observed a few times. The chain combines TRBV29-1 with TRBJ1-2, with a weak D call TRBD1 (5 bases). CDR1 is SQVTM and CDR2 is ANQGSEA in the germline V gene. The length of the CDR3 is 12 residues. The V and J ends lost 7 bases and 2 bases respectively, with 11 bases between them. The CDR3 reads CSGGELNYGYTF. DNA for the CDR3: TGCAGCGGAGGGGAATTAAACTATGGCTACACCTTC.

This clonotype was seen many times. The V and J genes are TRBV27 and TRBJ2-5, with 9 positions matching TRBD2. Trimming at V came to 5 bases and at J to 2 bases, leaving 12 bases not matched to a gene. Germline-derived CDR1 and CDR2 are MNHEY and SMNVEV (reference sequence). CDR3 length: 17 amino acids. The CDR3, as DNA: TGTGCCAGCAGTCCACCCCGGGGACTAGCTGTACAAGAGACCCAGTACTTC. Encoded protein: CASSPPRGLAVQETQYF.

This clonotype was picked up a small number of times. The V and J genes are TRBV10-3 and TRBJ1-5, with no clear D. Per germline, CDR1 ENHRY and CDR2 SYGVKD. With 5 bases removed from V and 0 bases from J, the gap between germline ends came to 11 bases. CDR3 size: 15 residues. CDR3 protein: CAISSHSSSNQPQHF. The CDR3 DNA sequence: TGTGCCATCAGTTCCCACAGTTCTAGCAATCAGCCCCAGCATTTT.

CDR3 nucleotides: TGTGCCAGCAGTAACAGTCCCGATAATTCACCCCTCCACTTT. Translating gives CASSNSPDNSPLHF. The chain employs TRBV12-3 or TRBV12-4 and TRBJ1-6, with D hard to call. V lost 5 bases to trimming and J lost 5 bases, with 10 bases between them. The length of the CDR3 is 14 residues.

This clonotype was detected many times. V usage is TRBV4-3 and J usage is TRBJ1-5, with D possibly matching TRBD1 (5 bases). Trimming pared 0 bases from V and 3 bases from J, leaving 9 bases between. The CDR3 loop spans 15 amino acids. The germline CDR1 and CDR2 sequences are LGHNA and YSLEER. The CDR3 reads CASSQDPTVNQPQHF. The DNA for the CDR3 is TGCGCCAGCAGCCAAGACCCGACAGTCAATCAGCCCCAGCATTTT.

This clonotype was recorded at least ten times. The V call is TRBV28, the J call TRBJ1-2; D may be TRBD1 (5 bases). CDR3 size: 14 residues. Germline CDR1 MDHEN, CDR2 SYDVKM. The V and J ends lost 5 bases and 8 bases respectively, with 18 bases between them. CDR3 coding DNA: TGTGCCAGCAGTCTTCCAGGGCTCGGGAAGGGCTACACCTTC. It translates to CASSLPGLGKGYTF.

This clonotype was observed at least ten times. The J gene is TRBJ1-1, the V gene TRBV19; the D gene is possibly TRBD1 (5 bases). Germline V CDR1 and CDR2: LNHDA, SQIVND (reference sequence). V shed 5 bases and J shed 6 bases, with 16 bases lying between them. The CDR3 has 14 amino acids. The CDR3 loop reads CASSPPRQGPEAFF. As DNA, the CDR3 is TGTGCCAGTAGTCCCCCAAGGCAGGGTCCTGAAGCTTTCTTT.

The chain is built from TRBV5-1 and TRBJ2-5, with D maybe TRBD2 (6 bases). Trimming removed 4 bases from V and 2 bases from J, with 18 bases in between. CDR1 is SGHRS, CDR2 YFSETQ, per germline. The CDR3 totals 16 residues. CDR3 protein: CASSRGSLSGQETQYF. The CDR3, as DNA: TGCGCCAGCAGCCGGGGGTCGTTGAGCGGACAAGAGACCCAGTACTTC.

This clonotype appeared a few times. V and J are TRBV18 and TRBJ1-3; D remains ambiguous. The CDR3 extends over 16 amino acids. With 4 bases removed from V and 0 bases from J, the gap between germline ends came to 13 bases. CDR1 KGHSH and CDR2 LQKENI come from the germline V gene. The CDR3: CASSLSPDPSGNTIYF. The CDR3 DNA follows: TGTGCCAGCTCACTCAGCCCCGACCCCTCTGGAAACACCATATATTTT. Combining the CDR3 with reference TRBV18 and TRBJ1-3 gives the whole variable domain NAGVMQNPRHLVRRRGQEARLRCSPMKGHSHVYWYRQLPEEGLKFMVYLQKENIIDESGMPKERFSAEFPKEGPSILRIQQVVRGDSAAYFCASSLSPDPSGNTIYFGEGSWLTVV.

This clonotype has at least ten counts. The chain recombines TRBV5-1 with TRBJ2-1; no firm D call. V lost 4 bases to trimming and J lost 6 bases, with 17 bases between them. The CDR3 is 15 residues long. Germline CDR1 and CDR2: SGHRS and YFSETQ. The CDR3 sequence is CASSPAFGSTNEQFF. The CDR3 DNA sequence: TGCGCCAGCAGCCCCGCTTTTGGCAGCACCAATGAGCAGTTCTTC.

This clonotype was picked up a small number of times. The CDR3 region is CASSGLVTDTQYF. The CDR3 DNA reads as TGTGCCAGCAGCGGACTAGTGACAGATACGCAGTATTTT. The chain links TRBV9 to TRBJ2-3, with D possibly being TRBD2 (6 bases). Per the germline V gene, CDR1 is SGDLS and CDR2 is YYNGEE. Trimming stripped 3 bases from V and 3 bases from J, with 8 bases between. The CDR3 has 13 amino acids.

This clonotype showed up just a few times. V and J are TRBV7-8 and TRBJ2-2, with 7 bases matching TRBD1. The V gene end was trimmed by 1 base and the J gene end by 4 bases; junction bases not matched to a gene: 6. Germline V gene sequence: CDR1 SGHVS, CDR2 FQNEAQ. The CDR3 covers 16 residues. The CDR3 loop reads CASSLEGGAVTGELFF. CDR3 in DNA: TGTGCCAGCAGCTTAGAAGGGGGCGCCGTCACCGGGGAGCTGTTTTTT. Full variable domain (rest looked up from reference TRBV7-8 and TRBJ2-2): GAGVSQSPRYKVAKRGQDVALRCDPISGHVSLFWYQQALGQGPEFLTYFQNEAQLDKSGLPSDRFFAERPEGSVSTLKIQRTQQEDSAVYLCASSLEGGAVTGELFFGEGSRLTVL.

This clonotype was found many times. The chain has TRBV5-1 and TRBJ1-5; D remains ambiguous. The CDR3 runs to 15 residues. CDR1 and CDR2 from the germline V gene are SGHRS and YFSETQ. The V end lost 0 bases, the J end lost 4 bases, and 11 bases lay between the germline ends. Here the CDR3 reads CASSLAGEGNQPQHF. DNA of the CDR3: TGCGCCAGCAGCTTGGCCGGGGAAGGGAATCAGCCCCAGCATTTT.

This CDR3 is CASASGGTRGEKLFF. In nucleotides, the CDR3 is TGTGCCAGCGCGTCTGGGGGGACCCGGGGTGAAAAACTGTTTTTT. The rearrangement uses TRBV2 and TRBJ1-4, with a tentative D call TRBD1 (5 bases). The germline V and J ends were trimmed by 8 bases and 7 bases, with 20 bases remaining between them. The CDR3 loop spans 15 amino acids. CDR1 SNHLY and CDR2 FYNNEI come from the germline V gene.

This clonotype appeared a few times. The chain links TRBV5-4 to TRBJ2-1; the D gene could be TRBD1 or TRBD2 (5 bases each). Trimming left V 6 bases short and J 0 bases short, with 13 bases between. This CDR3 is 15 amino acids long. Germline CDR1 SGHNT, CDR2 YYREEE (reference sequence). Here the CDR3 DNA reads TGTGCCAGCAACCTACCAGGGAGCTCCTACAATGAGCAGTTCTTC. This sequence encodes CASNLPGSSYNEQFF.

This clonotype was counted ten times or more. This sequence joins TRBV5-6 and TRBJ1-3; TRBD1 aligns across 7 bases. V was clipped by 3 bases and J by 1 base; unmatched bases: 1. Germline-derived CDR1 and CDR2 are SGHDT and YYEEEE. The CDR3 is made up of 14 amino acids. This CDR3 reads CASSSQGSGNTIYF. Written as DNA, the CDR3 is TGTGCCAGCAGCTCACAGGGGTCTGGAAACACCATATATTTT.